This T cell receptor (beta chain) came from a study of T cell repertoires in ileal Crohn's disease. Study in general: Thiopurines (11) or anti-TNF agents (around 17) were given postoperatively to about half.

Measured with immunoSEQ multiplex PCR; TCRdb has only the in-frame clones, and not every one. The table has tens of thousands of clones, about three quarters seen once. This clone occurred a few times. The V and J ends lost 4 bases and 8 bases, in that order; junction bases with no gene match: 8. This CDR3 region has 15 residues. The V gene's germline CDR1 is MNHEY and CDR2 SVGAGI. The chain uses TRBV6-5 and TRBJ2-1; 10 bases fit TRBD2. The clonotype was recovered from an adult with Crohn's disease. Material for sequencing was ileal tissue. CDR3 nucleotides: TGTGCCAGCAGTTCGTCAGCGGGGGGGCCCTATGAGCAGTTCTTC. Encoded protein: CASSSSAGGPYEQFF.